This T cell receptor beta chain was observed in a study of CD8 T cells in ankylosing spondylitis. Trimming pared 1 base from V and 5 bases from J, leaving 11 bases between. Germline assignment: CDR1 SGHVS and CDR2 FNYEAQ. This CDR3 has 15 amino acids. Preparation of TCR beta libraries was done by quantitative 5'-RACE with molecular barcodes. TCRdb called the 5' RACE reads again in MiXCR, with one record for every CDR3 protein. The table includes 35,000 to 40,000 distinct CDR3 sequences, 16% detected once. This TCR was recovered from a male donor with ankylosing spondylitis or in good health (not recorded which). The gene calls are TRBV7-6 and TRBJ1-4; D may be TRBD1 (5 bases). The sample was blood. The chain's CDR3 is CASSLVGTVNEKLFF. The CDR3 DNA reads TGTGCCAGCAGCTTAGTCGGGACGGTGAATGAAAAACTGTTTTTT.